These T cell receptor beta chains were read from a single sample in a study of cytomegalovirus exposure and HLA in healthy donors. Using immunoSEQ multiplex PCR, the repertoire was profiled, and TCRdb retains in-frame clones only, with some absent. The table records around 150,000 clones, 63% of them present only once. Sequencing input: PBMCs. The receptors were sampled from a woman aged 55-69 years in good health and CMV-seropositive. The CDR3 runs from the conserved cysteine through the conserved F or W. The D gene is left open where the match is weak. Rows give clone size only sometimes, using once, few, many, or a class for an expanded clone.

TRBD2	TRBV29-1	few	TRBJ2-1	TGCAGCTTGCATTCAGCGGGGGACCTCAATGAGCAGTTCTTC	CSLHSAGDLNEQFF
NA	TRBV7-3	NA	TRBJ2-2	TGTGCCAGCAGCCCCGGGATTTTGAACACCGGGGAGCTGTTTTTT	CASSPGILNTGELFF
NA	TRBV7-9	NA	TRBJ1-1	TGTGCCAGCAGCATTAGACTCGGCACTGAAGCTTTCTTT	CASSIRLGTEAFF
TRBD2	TRBV7-8	once	TRBJ2-7	TGTGCCAGCAGCTCAGGACTAGCGGGAGGGCTCTACGAGCAGTACTTC	CASSSGLAGGLYEQYF
TRBD2	TRBV7-2	NA	TRBJ2-7	TGTGCCAGCAGCTTAAGGACTAGCGGGAGTTACGGGAACGAGCAGTACTTC	CASSLRTSGSYGNEQYF
NA	TRBV5-8	NA	TRBJ2-3	TGTGCCAGCAGCTTGGTTTCCACATACACAGATACGCAGTATTTT	CASSLVSTYTDTQYF
TRBD2	TRBV15	few	TRBJ2-1	TGTGCCACCAGTCAGCGGGAGGGTAACAATGAGCAGTTCTTC	CATSQREGNNEQFF
NA	TRBV5-6	NA	TRBJ1-5	TGTGCCAGCAGCTACGGGACTATTCTGTCTCAGCCCCAGCATTTT	CASSYGTILSQPQHF
TRBD2	TRBV10-2	NA	TRBJ2-1	TGCGCCAGTAAAATGGGGGCTAGCGGGAGTACTGGGGTAAATGAGCAGTTCTTC	CASKMGASGSTGVNEQFF
NA	TRBV2	NA	TRBJ2-5	TGTGCCAGCAGAGCCAGGGGCCCTCGGGAGACCCAGTACTTC	CASRARGPRETQYF
TRBD1	TRBV4-1	NA	TRBJ2-3	TGCGCCAGCAGCCACTCCGACAGGGGTACAGATACGCAGTATTTT	CASSHSDRGTDTQYF
NA	TRBV5-6	NA	TRBJ1-4	TGTGCCAGCAGCTGGGGGGTGGCTAATGAAAAACTGTTTTTT	CASSWGVANEKLFF
NA	TRBV7-5	NA	TRBJ1-3	TGTGCCAGAAGCTTAGTACTGAGATCTGGAAACACCATATATTTT	CARSLVLRSGNTIYF
NA	TRBV6-1	NA	TRBJ2-1	TGTGCCAGCAGTGATCGACATGGGGGGGGTTCCTCTAAGGGGGATGAGCAGTTCTTC	CASSDRHGGGSSKGDEQFF
TRBD2	TRBV7-8	NA	TRBJ2-3	TGTGCCAGCAGCTTAGCCGCTGGACTAGCGGGAGAGGATACGCAGTATTTT	CASSLAAGLAGEDTQYF
NA	TRBV7-5	NA	TRBJ1-2	TGTGCCAGAAGGGACAGGGAAGCTAACTATGGCTACACCTTC	CARRDREANYGYTF
NA	TRBV7-2	NA	TRBJ1-3	TGTGCCAGCAGTTTCCAAAAGGGGGACACCATATATTTT	CASSFQKGDTIYF
NA	TRBV29-1	NA	TRBJ2-7	TGCAGCGTTGAAGAGTTAGGAGGGGGGCGGGGGTACGAGCAGTACTTC	CSVEELGGGRGYEQYF
TRBD2	TRBV28	once	TRBJ2-5	TGTGCCAGCAGTCTACTAGCGGGAGGGCGAGAGACCCAGTACTTC	CASSLLAGGRETQYF
NA	TRBV21-1	few	TRBJ1-3	TGTGCCAGCGCTGGCATTGACTCTGGAAACACCATATATTTT	CASAGIDSGNTIYF
TRBD2	TRBV19	NA	TRBJ2-1	TGTGCCAGTAGTATAGTAGGTCTAGCGGGTCAAAAAGGAAAGGATGAGCAGTTCTTC	CASSIVGLAGQKGKDEQFF
TRBD1	TRBV5-1	few	TRBJ1-3	TGCGCCAGCAGCTTGGGGGACAGACACTCTGGAAACACCATATATTTT	CASSLGDRHSGNTIYF
TRBD2	TRBV25-1	NA	TRBJ2-2	TGTGCCTGCAGTGGGCTAGCGGGGCACGTCACCGGGGAGCTGTTTTTT	CACSGLAGHVTGELFF
TRBD2	TRBV5-1	NA	TRBJ2-1	TGCGCCAGCAGGACTAGCGGAACCTACAATGAGCAGTTCTTC	CASRTSGTYNEQFF
NA	TRBV9	NA	TRBJ2-2	TGTGCCAGCAGGAAGGGGGGGGAGCTGTTTTTT	CASRKGGELFF
TRBD2	TRBV10-2	NA	TRBJ2-3	TGCGCCAGCAGAAGACTAGCGGGAGGTCCAGATACGCAGTATTTT	CASRRLAGGPDTQYF
NA	TRBV9	NA	TRBJ1-4	TGTGCCAGCAGCGTAAGGGGCTCAACTAATGAAAAACTGTTTTTT	CASSVRGSTNEKLFF
NA	TRBV27	once	TRBJ2-1	TGTGCCAGCAGTTTAGCGGGAACTCGCAATGAGCAGTTCTTC	CASSLAGTRNEQFF
TRBD2	TRBV11-3	NA	TRBJ2-3	TGTGCCAGCAGCTTAGGCGGGAGAGTGGCAGATACGCAGTATTTT	CASSLGGRVADTQYF
TRBD1	TRBV7-3	NA	TRBJ2-3	TGTGCCAGCAGCTACAGGGGAAAAGATACGCAGTATTTT	CASSYRGKDTQYF
TRBD1	TRBV5-1	NA	TRBJ1-1	TGCGCCAGCAGCTTGGGACAGGGGGTGACTGAAGCTTTCTTT	CASSLGQGVTEAFF
NA	TRBV29-1	few	TRBJ1-5	TGCAGCGTTAGCGCAGGGATAGATCAGCCCCAGCATTTT	CSVSAGIDQPQHF
TRBD1	TRBV5-1	NA	TRBJ2-2	TGCGCCAGCAGCTTGGGGGACAGATCCGGGGAGCTGTTTTTT	CASSLGDRSGELFF
TRBD1	TRBV27	NA	TRBJ2-1	TGTGCCAGCAGGTGGACAGGAGAGCAGTTCTTC	CASRWTGEQFF
TRBD2	TRBV7-3	NA	TRBJ2-3	TGTGCCAGCAGCCCGTCCCTAGCGGGAGGAACAGATACGCAGTATTTT	CASSPSLAGGTDTQYF
NA	TRBV6-1	once	TRBJ1-1	TGTGCCAGCAGTGAAGCATCAGGGTTGGTGAACACTGAAGCTTTCTTT	CASSEASGLVNTEAFF
TRBD1	TRBV25-1	NA	TRBJ1-4	TGTGCCAGCAGTGTCGGCCAGGGGGCTGAAAAACTGTTTTTT	CASSVGQGAEKLFF
NA	TRBV18	NA	TRBJ1-1	TGTGCCAGCTCCCCCGACTTCGGGGAGACTGAAGCTTTCTTT	CASSPDFGETEAFF
TRBD1	TRBV7-2	NA	TRBJ2-7	TGTGCCAGCAGCTTTTGGGACAGGGACGACGAGCAGTACTTC	CASSFWDRDDEQYF
TRBD1	TRBV28	few	TRBJ1-1	TGTGCCAGCAGTTTTCTTACAGGGGTGAACACTGAAGCTTTCTTT	CASSFLTGVNTEAFF
TRBD1	TRBV9	NA	TRBJ2-1	TGTGCCAGCAGCGCCCCGACAGGGGTTAGGGATGAGCAGTTCTTC	CASSAPTGVRDEQFF
TRBD1	TRBV27	NA	TRBJ2-7	TGTGCCAGCAGGCCCGGGACAGCCTTCTACGAGCAGTACTTC	CASRPGTAFYEQYF
TRBD1	TRBV7-9	NA	TRBJ2-7	TGTGCCAGCAGCCGGGACAGGGGGGCCTCCTACGAGCAGTACTTC	CASSRDRGASYEQYF
TRBD1	TRBV27	NA	TRBJ2-2	TGTGCCAGCAGTCCGCCGGACAGGGGGCCGAACACCGGGGAGCTGTTTTTT	CASSPPDRGPNTGELFF
NA	TRBV30	few	TRBJ2-7	TGTGCCTGGAGTGCTGCCTACGAGCAGTACTTC	CAWSAAYEQYF
NA	TRBV7-2	NA	TRBJ1-5	TGTGCCAGCAGCTTAGAAGCGGATCAGCCCCAGCATTTT	CASSLEADQPQHF
NA	TRBV19	NA	TRBJ1-2	TGTGCCAGTAGTAGGATAGCCGCACAGGGAAAGAATGGCTACACCTTC	CASSRIAAQGKNGYTF
TRBD2	TRBV9	few	TRBJ2-7	TGTGCCAGCAGCGTAGGGTCGGGAGGTTCCTACGAGCAGTACTTC	CASSVGSGGSYEQYF
NA	TRBV18	few	TRBJ2-3	TGTGCCAGCTCACCACTCCCCGGGGAGTCCACAGATACGCAGTATTTT	CASSPLPGESTDTQYF
NA	TRBV9	NA	TRBJ2-7	TGTGCCAGCAGCGTAGCCCAGAACAACTACGAGCAGTACTTC	CASSVAQNNYEQYF
TRBD2	TRBV5-1	NA	TRBJ2-7	TGCGCCAGCAGCTACCTAGCGGGAGGATCCTACGAGCAGTACTTC	CASSYLAGGSYEQYF
NA	TRBV2	NA	TRBJ2-1	TGTGCCAGTAGTGAAAAGGCCGGACTATCCAATGAGCAGTTCTTC	CASSEKAGLSNEQFF
NA	TRBV5-4	NA	TRBJ1-3	TGTGCCAGCAGCCTTAAAGGTGCGGACACCATATATTTT	CASSLKGADTIYF
NA	TRBV9	NA	TRBJ1-1	TGTGCCAGCAGTGACAGACACAACACTGAAGCTTTCTTT	CASSDRHNTEAFF
TRBD2	TRBV30	once	TRBJ2-5	TGTGCCTGGAGGGCCGGGACTAGCGGACAAGAGACCCAGTACTTC	CAWRAGTSGQETQYF
TRBD1	TRBV6-4	NA	TRBJ2-1	TGTGCCAGCAGTACTCAGGGACAGGGAAATGAGCAGTTCTTC	CASSTQGQGNEQFF
NA	TRBV7-2	few	TRBJ1-5	TGTGCCAGCAGCTTACAGGGGTTTCAGCCCCAGCATTTT	CASSLQGFQPQHF